The 20 T cell receptor beta chains below come from one sample, sequenced in a study of blood T cell repertoires in COVID-19 (dated by TCRdb to 2018 to 2020). To prepare the library, the immunoSEQ multiplex PCR assay was applied. As stored in TCRdb, this immuneACCESS dataset retains in-frame rearrangements with V and J assigned. A fraction of the clones does not appear; measured against another copy, unresolved V genes explain less than half of the discrepancy, and the remainder lacks a known reason. The sample table holds more than 90,000 clones, of which around 80% were seen once. The ten largest clones add up to roughly 5.6% of the sample. Sample: peripheral blood. These receptors all stem from a man between 70 and 80 years old with acute or convalescent COVID-19.

As concerns this clone: Other DNA sequences in the sample encode the same CDR3. V gene TRBV18 combines with J gene TRBJ1-3; D is possibly TRBD1 (6 bases). Trimming took off 2 bases at V and 4 bases at J, with 12 bases between the two ends. Germline V CDR1 and CDR2: KGHSH, LQKENI. The CDR3 loop spans 15 amino acids. The CDR3 region is CASSPSGTSGNTIYF. CDR3 nucleotide sequence: TGTGCCAGCTCACCAAGCGGGACAAGCGGAAACACCATATATTTT.

The chain carries TRBV19 and TRBJ1-1; TRBD1 aligns across 10 bases. V lost 10 bases, J lost 4 bases, and 15 bases stayed unmatched. CDR1 and CDR2 from the germline V gene are LNHDA and SQIVND (reference sequence). The CDR3 covers 16 residues. CDR3 bases: TGTGCCACCGGTTTAGGGGACAGGGGATGGGGCACTGAAGCTTTCTTT. It codes for CATGLGDRGWGTEAFF.

The chain employs TRBV20-1 and TRBJ1-1; 8 positions agree with TRBD1. The CDR3 loop spans 11 amino acids. Trimming removed 3 bases from V and 8 bases from J; junction bases left unmatched: 2. Per germline, CDR1 DFQATT and CDR2 SNEGSKA (reference sequence). This chain's CDR3 is CSARDRVEAFF. The CDR3 DNA sequence: TGCAGTGCTAGGGACAGGGTGGAAGCTTTCTTT.

CDR3 amino acids: CSASLAVPYGYTF. Here the CDR3 DNA reads TGCAGTGCTAGTCTGGCAGTGCCCTATGGCTACACCTTC. The chain has TRBV20-1 and TRBJ1-2; D is uncertain. This CDR3 is built from 13 residues. Germline V CDR1 and CDR2: DFQATT, SNEGSKA (reference sequence). V lost 3 bases and J lost 4, with 12 bases in between.

V and J are TRBV5-1 and TRBJ1-2, with TRBD1 identical over 11 bases. The trim removed 6 bases at V and 5 bases at J, leaving 9 bases unmatched. The V gene's germline CDR1 is SGHRS and CDR2 YFSETQ. CDR3 length: 15 amino acids. The CDR3 DNA is TGCGCCAGCACCCGGACAGGGGGCGTTGGGTATGGCTACACCTTC. Amino acids: CASTRTGGVGYGYTF.

The V gene is TRBV27, the J gene TRBJ2-1, with 7 bases fitting TRBD2. Germline CDR1 is MNHEY and CDR2 is SMNVEV (reference sequence). The CDR3 runs to 14 residues. V trimming: 3 bases; J trimming: 4 bases; junction bases outside the gene matches: 3. DNA of the CDR3: TGTGCCAGCAGTTTGGTCGGGGGGTACAATGAGCAGTTCTTC. Translated: CASSLVGGYNEQFF.

The CDR3 DNA sequence: TGTGCCAGTACCGGCGGGACAGGGTATAACACCGGGGAGCTGTTTTTT. Its translation is CASTGGTGYNTGELFF. The chain couples TRBV19 to TRBJ2-2; 9 bases line up with TRBD1. The V gene end was trimmed by 7 bases and the J gene end by 2 bases; junction bases not matched to a gene: 8. This CDR3 has 16 amino acids. Germline assignment: CDR1 LNHDA and CDR2 SQIVND (reference sequence).

In this sample, this clone turned up once. The J gene is TRBJ1-1, the V gene TRBV29-1; TRBD1 is a possible D gene (5 bases). The CDR3 length is 16 residues. The V gene's germline CDR1 is SQVTM and CDR2 ANQGSEA. The CDR3 sequence: CSASPPDVRGDTEAFF. In DNA, the CDR3 is TGCAGTGCGTCCCCACCCGACGTGCGGGGGGACACTGAAGCTTTCTTT.

This sequence joins TRBV6-5 and TRBJ2-7; 9 bases align to TRBD2. The CDR3 is made up of 15 amino acids. The germline V gene has CDR1 MNHEY and CDR2 SVGAGI. Trimming cost V 4 bases and J 4 bases; bases outside gene matches: 8. Here the CDR3 DNA reads TGTGCCAGCAGTTCCGAGACTAGCGGAGCATACGAGCAGTACTTC. This gives the protein CASSSETSGAYEQYF.

The rearrangement joins TRBV4-1 to TRBJ2-1, with 8 positions matching TRBD2. The trim removed 3 bases at V and 0 bases at J, leaving 1 base unmatched. Germline values: CDR1 MGHRA, CDR2 YSYEKL. The CDR3 extends over 15 amino acids. The CDR3 bases are TGCGCCAGCAGCCATAGCGGGAACTCCTACAATGAGCAGTTCTTC. Amino acid sequence: CASSHSGNSYNEQFF.

This clone was counted a single time. The rearrangement joins TRBV4-2 to TRBJ2-3, with 14 bases that match TRBD2. Germline CDR1 and CDR2: LGHNA and YNFKEQ. Trimming removed 0 bases from V and 3 bases from J; junction bases left unmatched: 5. The CDR3 runs to 18 residues. The CDR3 sequence is CASSQDQGLAGVTDTQYF. Written as DNA, the CDR3 is TGTGCCAGCAGCCAAGATCAGGGACTAGCGGGGGTAACAGATACGCAGTATTTT.

V gene TRBV4-3 combines with J gene TRBJ2-3; the match to TRBD1 covers 7 bases. Germline V gene lookup returns CDR1 LGHNA and CDR2 YSLEER. V dropped 3 bases and J dropped 10; count of bases not matched to a gene: 7. The CDR3 totals 13 residues. As DNA, the CDR3 is TGCGCCAGCAGCCAGGGGGACAGATCAGCGCAGTATTTT. It translates to CASSQGDRSAQYF.

This CDR3 is CASRDQGVYSYEQYF. The CDR3 DNA sequence: TGTGCCAGCAGAGATCAGGGGGTTTACTCCTACGAGCAGTACTTC. The chain has TRBV28 and TRBJ2-7; 7 bases agree with TRBD1. Germline V gene data show CDR1 as MDHEN and CDR2 as SYDVKM. J gave up 0 bases and V 6 bases, and 8 bases lay outside the gene matches. This CDR3 has 15 amino acids. The full variable domain, in which reference TRBV28 and TRBJ2-7 provide the parts outside the CDR3, is DVKVTQSSRYLVKRTGEKVFLECVQDMDHENMFWYRQDPGLGLRLIYFSYDVKMKEKGDIPEGYSVSREKKERFSLILESASTNQTSMYLCASRDQGVYSYEQYFGPGTRLTVT.

J is TRBJ2-1 and V is TRBV12-1; TRBD2 was called by the table and not checked on the DNA. TRBV12-1 is an annotated pseudogene. The CDR3 has 15 amino acids. CDR3 sequence reads: CASSFLAVIYNEQFF. In nucleotides, the CDR3 is TGTGCCAGCAGCTTTCTAGCGGTGATCTACAATGAGCAGTTCTTC.

The chain carries TRBV7-3 and TRBJ2-1; D possibly corresponds to TRBD1 (6 bases). Germline V CDR1 and CDR2: SGHTA, FQGTGA. V lost 0 bases and J 9 bases, leaving 12 bases between the germline ends. This CDR3 region has 14 residues. The DNA for the CDR3 is TGTGCCAGCAGCTTAACATACAGGGAAGGTGAGCAGTTCTTC. Translating gives CASSLTYREGEQFF.

CDR3 nucleotides: TGTGCCAGCAGCCTCCAGGGGGACACTAACTACAATGAGCAGTTCTTC. Translation gives CASSLQGDTNYNEQFF. This sequence joins TRBV9 and TRBJ2-1; 7 bases are shared with TRBD1. Per germline, CDR1 SGDLS and CDR2 YYNGEE. V shed 4 bases, J shed 3 bases, and the junction held 10 bases outside the gene matches. The CDR3 is made up of 16 amino acids. Filled out from reference TRBV9 and TRBJ2-1, the complete variable domain reads DSGVTQTPKHLITATGQRVTLRCSPRSGDLSVYWYQQSLDQGLQFLIQYYNGEERAKGNILERFSAQQFPDLHSELNLSSLELGDSALYFCASSLQGDTNYNEQFFGPGTRLTVL.

This chain connects TRBV6-5 to TRBJ1-5; D not resolved. This CDR3 has 13 residues. Looked up from germline, CDR1 is MNHEY and CDR2 is SVGAGI. V was cut by 4 bases and J by 4 bases, with 8 bases left in between. CDR3 loop: CASSSSVNQPQHF. Written as DNA, the CDR3 is TGTGCCAGCAGTTCGTCCGTGAATCAGCCCCAGCATTTT.

The genes are TRBV6-5 and TRBJ1-2, with TRBD1 as a possible D gene (5 bases). The V gene lost 8 bases and the J gene lost 2 bases, with 15 bases spanning the gap. Germline V lookup: CDR1 MNHEY, CDR2 SVGAGI. The CDR3 totals 14 residues. CDR3 protein: CASAGRGQNYGYTF. The CDR3 nucleotides read TGTGCCAGCGCCGGGCGGGGCCAGAACTATGGCTACACCTTC.

The chain joins TRBV29-1 to TRBJ2-3, with TRBD2 identical over 9 bases. Germline V lookup: CDR1 SQVTM, CDR2 ANQGSEA. The V and J ends lost 2 bases and 0 bases, in that order; junction bases with no gene match: 12. The CDR3 is 18 amino acids. The CDR3 nucleotides read TGCAGCGTTGAAAGGCCCGGGACTAGCCGAACTAGCACAGATACGCAGTATTTT. Residues: CSVERPGTSRTSTDTQYF.

This clone was counted between two and nine times. V gene TRBV28 combines with J gene TRBJ2-5; TRBD2 matches at 13 bases. CDR3 length equals 16 residues. The ends lost 6 bases at V and 4 bases at J; junction bases unmatched: 8. Per germline, CDR1 MDHEN and CDR2 SYDVKM. The CDR3 protein is CASRNGLAGERETQYF. The CDR3 DNA is TGTGCCAGCAGGAACGGACTAGCGGGAGAGCGAGAGACCCAGTACTTC.